This T cell receptor beta chain emerged from a study of blood T cell repertoires in COVID-19. About the research overall: Italy, Spain and the United States were the sources of the convalescent and acute COVID-19 samples. PBMCs, B-cell-depleted T cells, or T cells were the source of the cDNA or gDNA that made up the material.

As processed by the authors: Nucleated cell number was recorded as an estimate derived from reference gene primer amplification. Produced via immunoSEQ multiplex PCR; TCRdb's table is partial and in-frame only. The V and J calls and clone size were taken over from that table, and D and trimming were inferred from the DNA. Of 250,000 to 350,000 clones listed, around 86% are singletons. The CDR3 is 16 amino acids. V was pared by 0 bases and J by 8 bases, with 16 bases between. The material sequenced was peripheral blood. The sequence came from a woman in her 30s with active or convalescent COVID-19. V gene TRBV23-1 combines with J gene TRBJ1-4; D ambiguous. TRBV23-1 falls under the ORF class, with uncertain function. In DNA, the CDR3 is TGCGCCAGCAGTCAATCGTCGAGGGAAGTGAGCGAAAAACTGTTTTTT. It specifies CASSQSSREVSEKLFF.